This T cell receptor (beta chain) was recorded in a study of OX40 agonist ivuxolimab in advanced cancers. Study-level points and caveats: Some patients without response likewise showed low normalized clonal expansion.

A single count supports this clone. The antigen remains undetermined. TCRdb's copy holds only in-frame clones and misses some; the assay was immunoSEQ multiplex PCR. The data hold roughly 70,000 clones, with 85% observed a single time. Deletions cut 2 bases from V and 5 bases from J, with 7 bases between. Germline CDR1 is KGHSH and CDR2 is LQKENI. This CDR3 contains 14 residues. The material sequenced was CD4+ or CD8+ T cells sorted from blood, taken in a trial of the OX40 agonist ivuxolimab. V usage is TRBV18 and J usage is TRBJ1-6, with no clear D. This sequence was found in an adult with an advanced solid tumor such as melanoma, head and neck, liver or kidney cancer. CDR3 nucleotides: TGTGCCAGCTCACCAAGGAGGGATAATTCACCCCTCCACTTT. Protein: CASSPRRDNSPLHF.